The source of this T cell receptor (beta chain) is a study of response to subunit inactivated influenza vaccine. Study results and limitations: Researchers suggested that each seasonal influenza vaccination recruits few new T cells.

The sample holds a few counts of this clonotype. What it recognizes is unknown. One entry per CDR3 protein results from TCRdb running MiXCR on the RT-PCR reads. The sample has 500,000 to 600,000 distinct CDR3 sequences, about 7.6% seen once; the top ten hold 10% to 15%. Germline values: CDR1 DFQATT, CDR2 SNEGSKA (reference sequence). V was pared by 3 bases and J by 3 bases, with 5 bases of the junction left unmatched. CDR3 size: 14 residues. The input for sequencing was PBMCs from blood, taken 23 months after vaccination. The receptor was derived from a man in his fifties or sixties who received an inactivated influenza vaccine. The chain joins TRBV20-1 to TRBJ1-5, with 7 bases fitting TRBD1. The CDR3 protein is CSASDRAFNQPQHF. CDR3 coding DNA: TGCAGTGCTAGTGACAGGGCTTTCAATCAGCCCCAGCATTTT.